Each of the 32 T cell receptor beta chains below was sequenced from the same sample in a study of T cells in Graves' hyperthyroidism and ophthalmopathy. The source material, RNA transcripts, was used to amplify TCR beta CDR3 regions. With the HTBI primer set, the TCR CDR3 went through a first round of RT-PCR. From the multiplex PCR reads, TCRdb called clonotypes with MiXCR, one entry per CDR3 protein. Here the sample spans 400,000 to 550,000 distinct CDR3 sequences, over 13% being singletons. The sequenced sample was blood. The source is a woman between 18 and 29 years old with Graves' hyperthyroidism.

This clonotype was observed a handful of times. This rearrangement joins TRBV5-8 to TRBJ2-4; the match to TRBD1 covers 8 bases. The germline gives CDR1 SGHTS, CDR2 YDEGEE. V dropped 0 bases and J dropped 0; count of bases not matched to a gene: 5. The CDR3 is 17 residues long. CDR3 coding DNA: TGTGCCAGCAGCTTGGCCAAGACAGGGGTAGCCAAAAACATTCAGTACTTC. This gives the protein CASSLAKTGVAKNIQYF.

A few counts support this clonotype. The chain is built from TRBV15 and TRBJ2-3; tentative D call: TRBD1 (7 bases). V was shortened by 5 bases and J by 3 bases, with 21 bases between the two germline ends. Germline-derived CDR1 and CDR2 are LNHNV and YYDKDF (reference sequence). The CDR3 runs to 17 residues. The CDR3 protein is CATSPRGGQARTDTQYF. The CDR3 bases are TGTGCCACCAGCCCGAGGGGAGGACAGGCACGAACAGATACGCAGTATTTT.

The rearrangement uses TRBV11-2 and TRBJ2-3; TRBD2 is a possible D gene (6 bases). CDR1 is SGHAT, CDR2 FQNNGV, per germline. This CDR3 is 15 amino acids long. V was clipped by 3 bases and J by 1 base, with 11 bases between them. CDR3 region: CASSFRGRRTDTQYF. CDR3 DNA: TGTGCCAGCAGCTTTCGTGGGAGGCGCACAGATACGCAGTATTTT.

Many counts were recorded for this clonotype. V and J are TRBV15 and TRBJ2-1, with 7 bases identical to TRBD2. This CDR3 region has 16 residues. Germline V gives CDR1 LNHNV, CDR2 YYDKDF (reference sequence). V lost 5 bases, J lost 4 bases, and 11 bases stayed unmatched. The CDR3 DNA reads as TGTGCCACCAGCCTACCTCTAGCGGAGCAATACAATGAGCAGTTCTTC. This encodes CATSLPLAEQYNEQFF.

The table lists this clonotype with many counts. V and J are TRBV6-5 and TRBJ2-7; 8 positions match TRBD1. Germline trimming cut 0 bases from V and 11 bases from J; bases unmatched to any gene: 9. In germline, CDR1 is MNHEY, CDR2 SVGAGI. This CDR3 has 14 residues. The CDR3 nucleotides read TGTGCCAGCAGTTACTCGGACAGGGCATTGAACGAGTACTTC. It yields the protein CASSYSDRALNEYF.

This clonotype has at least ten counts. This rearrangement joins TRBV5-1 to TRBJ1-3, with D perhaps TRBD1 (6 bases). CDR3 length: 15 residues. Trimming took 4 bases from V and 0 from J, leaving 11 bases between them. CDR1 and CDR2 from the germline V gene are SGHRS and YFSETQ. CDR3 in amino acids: CASSSGTNSGNTIYF. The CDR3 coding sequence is TGCGCCAGCAGCAGCGGGACAAACTCTGGAAACACCATATATTTT.

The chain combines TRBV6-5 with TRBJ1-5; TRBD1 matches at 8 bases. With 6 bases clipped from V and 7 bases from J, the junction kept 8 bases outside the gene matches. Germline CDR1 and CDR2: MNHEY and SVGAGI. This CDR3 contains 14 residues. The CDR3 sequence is CASRLDRGGQPQHF. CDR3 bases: TGTGCCAGCAGACTCGACAGGGGTGGCCAGCCCCAGCATTTT.

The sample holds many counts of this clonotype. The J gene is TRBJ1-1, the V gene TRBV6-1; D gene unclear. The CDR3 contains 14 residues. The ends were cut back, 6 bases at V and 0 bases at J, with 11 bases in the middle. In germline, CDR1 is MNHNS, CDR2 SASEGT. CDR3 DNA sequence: TGTGCCAGCAGGAAGGGCCAAATGAACACTGAAGCTTTCTTT. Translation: CASRKGQMNTEAFF.

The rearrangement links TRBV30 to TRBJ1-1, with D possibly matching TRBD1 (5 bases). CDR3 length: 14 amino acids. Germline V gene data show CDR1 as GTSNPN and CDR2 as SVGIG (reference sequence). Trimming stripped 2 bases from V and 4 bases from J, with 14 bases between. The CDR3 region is CAWSLGALATEAFF. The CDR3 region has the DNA TGTGCCTGGAGTCTCGGGGCACTGGCCACTGAAGCTTTCTTT.

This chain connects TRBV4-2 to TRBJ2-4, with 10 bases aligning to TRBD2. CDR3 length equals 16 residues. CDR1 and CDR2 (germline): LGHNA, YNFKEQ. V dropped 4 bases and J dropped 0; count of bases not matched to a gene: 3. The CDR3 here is CASSPGLALAKNIQYF. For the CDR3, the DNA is TGTGCCAGCAGCCCGGGACTAGCGCTAGCCAAAAACATTCAGTACTTC.

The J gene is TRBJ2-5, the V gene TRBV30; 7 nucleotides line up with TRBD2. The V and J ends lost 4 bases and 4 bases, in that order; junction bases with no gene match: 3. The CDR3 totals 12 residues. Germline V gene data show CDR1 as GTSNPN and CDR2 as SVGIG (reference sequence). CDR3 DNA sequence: TGTGCCTGGACTTCGGGAGGAGAGACCCAGTACTTC. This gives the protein CAWTSGGETQYF.

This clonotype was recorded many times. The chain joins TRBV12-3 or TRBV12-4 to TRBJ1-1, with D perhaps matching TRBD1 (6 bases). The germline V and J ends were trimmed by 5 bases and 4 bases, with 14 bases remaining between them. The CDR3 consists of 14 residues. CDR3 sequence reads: CASSIRTGSTEAFF. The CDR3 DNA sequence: TGTGCCAGCAGTATACGAACAGGGAGCACTGAAGCTTTCTTT.

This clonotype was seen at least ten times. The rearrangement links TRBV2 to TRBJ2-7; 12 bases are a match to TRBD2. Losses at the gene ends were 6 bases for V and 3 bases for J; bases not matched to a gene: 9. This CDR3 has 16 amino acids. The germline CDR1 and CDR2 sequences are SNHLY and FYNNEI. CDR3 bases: TGTGCCAGCAGGCCTCCGGCTAGCGGGAGGGTCTACGAGCAGTACTTC. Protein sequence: CASRPPASGRVYEQYF. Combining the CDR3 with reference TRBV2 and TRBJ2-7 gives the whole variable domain EPEVTQTPSHQVTQMGQEVILRCVPISNHLYFYWYRQILGQKVEFLVSFYNNEISEKSEIFDDQFSVERPDGSNFTLKIRSTKLEDSAMYFCASRPPASGRVYEQYFGPGTRLTVT.

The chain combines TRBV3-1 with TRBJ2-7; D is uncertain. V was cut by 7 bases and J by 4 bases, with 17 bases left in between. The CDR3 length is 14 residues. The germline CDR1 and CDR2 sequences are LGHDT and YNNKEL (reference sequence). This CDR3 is CASTPFLAGYEQYF. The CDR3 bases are TGTGCCAGCACCCCCTTCTTAGCCGGGTACGAGCAGTACTTC.

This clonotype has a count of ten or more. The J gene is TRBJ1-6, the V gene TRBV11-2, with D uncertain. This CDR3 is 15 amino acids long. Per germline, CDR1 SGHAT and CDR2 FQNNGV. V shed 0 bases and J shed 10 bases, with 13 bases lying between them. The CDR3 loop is CASSLDDNLGSPLHF. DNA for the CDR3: TGTGCCAGCAGCTTAGATGACAACCTAGGCTCACCCCTCCACTTT.

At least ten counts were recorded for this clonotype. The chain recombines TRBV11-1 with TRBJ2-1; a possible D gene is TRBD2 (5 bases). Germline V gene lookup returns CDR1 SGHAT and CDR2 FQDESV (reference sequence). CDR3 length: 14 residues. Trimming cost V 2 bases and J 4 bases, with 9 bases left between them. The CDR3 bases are TGTGCCAGCAGCTTACAGGACTCATACAATGAGCAGTTCTTC. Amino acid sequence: CASSLQDSYNEQFF.

The CDR3, as DNA: TGTGCCAGCAGTTTTCTGGGGAAAAATCAGCCCCAGCATTTT. Encoded protein: CASSFLGKNQPQHF. This chain links TRBV27 with TRBJ1-5; D is ambiguous. From germline, CDR1 is MNHEY and CDR2 SMNVEV (reference sequence). The CDR3 totals 14 residues. V lost 3 bases, J lost 4 bases, and 10 bases lay in between.

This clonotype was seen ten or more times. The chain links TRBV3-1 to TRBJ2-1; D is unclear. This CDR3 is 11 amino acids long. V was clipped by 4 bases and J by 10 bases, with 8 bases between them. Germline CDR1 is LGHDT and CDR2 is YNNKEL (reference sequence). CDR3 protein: CASSRVGEQFF. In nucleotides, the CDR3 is TGTGCCAGCAGCCGGGTCGGGGAGCAGTTCTTC.

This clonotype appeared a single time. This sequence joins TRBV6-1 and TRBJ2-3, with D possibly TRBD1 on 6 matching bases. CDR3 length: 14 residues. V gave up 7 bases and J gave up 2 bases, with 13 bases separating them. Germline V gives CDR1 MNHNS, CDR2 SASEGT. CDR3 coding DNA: TGTGCCAGCAACTACAGGGAAAACACAGATACGCAGTATTTT. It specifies CASNYRENTDTQYF.

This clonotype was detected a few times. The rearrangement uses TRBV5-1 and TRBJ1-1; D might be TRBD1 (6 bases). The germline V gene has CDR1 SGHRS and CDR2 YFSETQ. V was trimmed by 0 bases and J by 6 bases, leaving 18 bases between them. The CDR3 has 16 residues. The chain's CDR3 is CASSLAGGVPGAEAFF. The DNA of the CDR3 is TGCGCCAGCAGCTTGGCGGGAGGGGTCCCAGGGGCTGAAGCTTTCTTT.

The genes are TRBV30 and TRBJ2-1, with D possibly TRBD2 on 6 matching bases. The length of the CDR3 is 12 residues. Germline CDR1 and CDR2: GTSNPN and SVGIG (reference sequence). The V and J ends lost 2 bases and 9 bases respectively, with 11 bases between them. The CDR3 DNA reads TGTGCCTGGAGTAAGGAGCGGGCTGAGCAGTTCTTC. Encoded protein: CAWSKERAEQFF.

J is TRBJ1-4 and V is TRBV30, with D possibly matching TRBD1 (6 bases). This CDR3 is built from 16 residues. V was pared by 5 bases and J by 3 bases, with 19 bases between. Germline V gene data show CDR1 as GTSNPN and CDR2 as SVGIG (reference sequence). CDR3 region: CAWLGGGASSNEKLFF. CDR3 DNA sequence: TGTGCCTGGTTGGGAGGGGGGGCGAGTTCTAATGAAAAACTGTTTTTT.

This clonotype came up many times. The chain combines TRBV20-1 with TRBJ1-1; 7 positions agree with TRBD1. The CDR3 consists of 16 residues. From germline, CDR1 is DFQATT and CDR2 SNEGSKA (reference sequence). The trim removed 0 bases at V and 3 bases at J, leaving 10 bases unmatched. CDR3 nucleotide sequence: TGCAGTGCTAGAGACACGAGACCAGACAGGGACACTGAAGCTTTCTTT. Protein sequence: CSARDTRPDRDTEAFF.

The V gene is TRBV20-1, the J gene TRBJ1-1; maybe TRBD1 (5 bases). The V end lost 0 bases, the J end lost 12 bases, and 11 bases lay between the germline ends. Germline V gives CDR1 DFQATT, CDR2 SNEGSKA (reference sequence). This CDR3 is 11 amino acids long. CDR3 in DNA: TGCAGTGCTAGAGATTCGGGGGAGTCTTTCTTT. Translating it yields CSARDSGESFF.

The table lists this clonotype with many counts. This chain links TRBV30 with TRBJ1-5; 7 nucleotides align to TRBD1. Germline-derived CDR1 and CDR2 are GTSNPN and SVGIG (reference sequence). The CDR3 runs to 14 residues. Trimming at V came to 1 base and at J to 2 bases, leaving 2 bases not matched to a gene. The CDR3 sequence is CAWSAGQGNQPQHF. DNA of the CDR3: TGTGCCTGGAGTGCAGGACAGGGCAATCAGCCCCAGCATTTT. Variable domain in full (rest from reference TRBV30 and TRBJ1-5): SQTIHQWPATLVQPVGSPLSLECTVEGTSNPNLYWYRQAAGRGLQLLFYSVGIGQISSEVPQNLSASRPQDRQFILSSKKLLLSDSGFYLCAWSAGQGNQPQHFGDGTRLSIL.

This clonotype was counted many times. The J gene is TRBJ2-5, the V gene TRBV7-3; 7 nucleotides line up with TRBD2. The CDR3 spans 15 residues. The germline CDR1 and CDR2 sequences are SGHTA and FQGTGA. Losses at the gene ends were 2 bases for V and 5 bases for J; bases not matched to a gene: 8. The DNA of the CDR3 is TGTGCCAGCAGCTTATCCCCGGGGAGGGAGGAGACCCAGTACTTC. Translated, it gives CASSLSPGREETQYF.

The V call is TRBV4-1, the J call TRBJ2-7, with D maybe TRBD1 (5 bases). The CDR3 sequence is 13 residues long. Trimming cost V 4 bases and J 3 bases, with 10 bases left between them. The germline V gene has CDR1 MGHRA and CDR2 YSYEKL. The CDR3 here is CASSPQRGYEQYV. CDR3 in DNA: TGCGCCAGCAGCCCTCAAAGGGGCTACGAGCAGTACGTC.

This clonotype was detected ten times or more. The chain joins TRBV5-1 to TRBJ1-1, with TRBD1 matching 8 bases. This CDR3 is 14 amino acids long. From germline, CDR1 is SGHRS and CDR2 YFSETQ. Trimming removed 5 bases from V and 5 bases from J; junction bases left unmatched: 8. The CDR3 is CASRPGTGPTEAFF. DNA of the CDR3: TGCGCCAGCAGACCCGGGACAGGTCCGACTGAAGCTTTCTTT. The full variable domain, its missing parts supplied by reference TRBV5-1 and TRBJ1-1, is KAGVTQTPRYLIKTRGQQVTLSCSPISGHRSVSWYQQTPGQGLQFLFEYFSETQRNKGNFPGRFSGRQFSNSRSEMNVSTLELGDSALYLCASRPGTGPTEAFFGQGTRLTVV.

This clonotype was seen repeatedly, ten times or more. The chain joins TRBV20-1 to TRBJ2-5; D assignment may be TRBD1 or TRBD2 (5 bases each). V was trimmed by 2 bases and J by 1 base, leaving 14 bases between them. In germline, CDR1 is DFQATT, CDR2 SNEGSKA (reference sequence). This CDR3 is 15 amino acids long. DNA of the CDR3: TGCAGTGCTAGAATCCGAGGGCAGGGCCAAGAGACCCAGTACTTC. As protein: CSARIRGQGQETQYF.

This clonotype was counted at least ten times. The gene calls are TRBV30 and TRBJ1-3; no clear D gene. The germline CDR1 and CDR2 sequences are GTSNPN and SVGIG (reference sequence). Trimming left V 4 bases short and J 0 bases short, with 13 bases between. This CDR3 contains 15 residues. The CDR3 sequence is CAWNPLTLSGNTIYF. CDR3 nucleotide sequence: TGTGCCTGGAATCCCCTCACACTCTCTGGAAACACCATATATTTT. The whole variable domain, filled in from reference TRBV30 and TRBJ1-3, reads SQTIHQWPATLVQPVGSPLSLECTVEGTSNPNLYWYRQAAGRGLQLLFYSVGIGQISSEVPQNLSASRPQDRQFILSSKKLLLSDSGFYLCAWNPLTLSGNTIYFGEGSWLTVV.

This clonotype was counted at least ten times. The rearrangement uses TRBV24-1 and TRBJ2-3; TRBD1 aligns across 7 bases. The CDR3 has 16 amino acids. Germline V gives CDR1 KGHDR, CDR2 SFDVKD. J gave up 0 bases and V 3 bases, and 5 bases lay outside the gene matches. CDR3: CATSDDRDPSTDTQYF. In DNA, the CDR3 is TGTGCCACCAGTGATGACAGGGACCCTAGCACAGATACGCAGTATTTT.

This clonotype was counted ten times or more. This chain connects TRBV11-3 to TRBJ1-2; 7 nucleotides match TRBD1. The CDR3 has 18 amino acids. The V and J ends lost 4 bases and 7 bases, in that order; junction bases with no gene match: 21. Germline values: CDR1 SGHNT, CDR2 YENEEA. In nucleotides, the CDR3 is TGTGCCAGCAGCTCACCCCAGGGGGGGGGGCCCATGGAGGTTGGCTACACCTTC. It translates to CASSSPQGGGPMEVGYTF.